This TCR beta chain comes out of a study of response to subunit inactivated influenza vaccine. This CDR3 comprises 13 residues. Germline CDR1 is SGHKS and CDR2 is YYEKEE (reference sequence). Trimming stripped 1 base from V and 3 bases from J, with 7 bases between. TCRdb reprocessed the RT-PCR reads via MiXCR and lists one record per CDR3 protein. The sample carries roughly 500,000 distinct CDR3 sequences, 20% to 25% recorded once. This sample was shared with a second study, whose subject was T cells expressing NK-cell markers. From that report: Template switching by 5'RACE with UMIs generated the TCR beta cDNA. Source material for TCR beta repertoires consisted of sorted CD3+CD56+NKG2C+, CD3+CD56+NKG2C- and CD3+CD56-NKG2C+ T cells. Of CD8+ T cells, about 1.0-8% belonged to dominant NKG2C+ clonotypes in six donors. The CD3+CD56-NKG2C+ fraction of a handful of donors was also led by these clonotypes. There remained a lack of clarity about HCMV specificity of expanded NKG2C+ T cell clones.

The sequences come from CD4+ T cells sorted from PBMCs, collected about 13 days after vaccination. This receptor was taken from a man between 45 and 60 years old who received an inactivated influenza vaccine. The chain is built from TRBV5-5 and TRBJ1-1; D is ambiguous. The CDR3 nucleotides read TGTGCCAGCAGCTTGAGTCAGGACACTGAAGCTTTCTTT. This translates into CASSLSQDTEAFF.